The following is a TCR beta chain sequence with its context. What it recognizes is unknown. Sequencing was performed with immunoSEQ multiplex PCR; in TCRdb, only in-frame clones are kept and a portion is missing. The repertoire has under 1,200 clones, about three quarters of them found once; the top ten carry roughly 8%. This record belongs to a study of graft-versus-host responses after intestinal transplantation. Study-level results: GvH clonotypes were identified within recipient marrow, with a subset emerging first in ileum or blood. An association linked early post-transplant HvG declines with peak circulating GvH clone levels.

Processing was applied to graft tissue in order to liberate intraepithelial and lamina propria lymphocytes. Germline assignment: CDR1 MNHEY and CDR2 SVGAGI. The CDR3 totals 15 residues. V lost 6 bases, J lost 3 bases, and 7 bases stayed unmatched. This specimen was ileum tissue, taken 7 days after intestinal transplantation. This sequence originates from a human patient who received an intestinal transplant, so some T cells may come from the graft donor. This sequence joins TRBV6-5 and TRBJ2-2, with 7 nucleotides matching TRBD1. The CDR3 reads CASRTPTGDTGELFF. In DNA, the CDR3 is TGTGCCAGCAGGACTCCTACAGGGGACACCGGGGAGCTGTTTTTT.